What follows describes a single TCR beta chain. In this sample, this clonotype turned up many times. The antigen it recognizes is unknown. One base away there is no much larger clone; base qualities are not given. The germline V gene (reference sequence) yields SEHNR for CDR1 and FQNEAQ for CDR2. CDR3 length: 15 amino acids, cysteine to phenylalanine. The only DNA kept is the CDR3, 45 bases in frame from the first base. Trimmed from V: 4 bases; trimmed from J: 2 bases; junction bases lacking a gene match: 4. The hyperthyroidism patients were between 18 and 65 years old and newly diagnosed, with a disease duration of less than 2 months. Any patient with an uncontrolled infection, another autoimmune disease, pregnancy or lactation was excluded. Diagnoses were based on clinical symptoms, serum thyroxine and TRAb, thyroid ultrasound and orbital computed tomography. Blood from progressor patients was collected at the time of first diagnosis with hyperthyroidism, before any ophthalmopathy symptoms had appeared. PBMCs were isolated from about 9.2 ml of fresh peripheral blood by Ficoll-Paque density gradient centrifugation. Progressor patients were defined as those initially diagnosed with Graves' hyperthyroidism in whom ophthalmopathy developed during follow-up. Total RNA was extracted using Trizol reagent, and RNA quality was assessed on an Agilent 2100 Bioanalyzer.

This record comes from a study of T cells in Graves' hyperthyroidism and ophthalmopathy (dated by TCRdb to between 2018 and 2020). About the study as a whole: Peripheral blood samples were taken at the time of initial diagnosis, prior to any treatment. To identify TCR V-J signatures that set the groups apart, the researchers used a discovery cohort of 100 patients, made up of 43 with Graves' ophthalmopathy and some 60 with stable Graves' hyperthyroidism. Whether ophthalmopathy could be predicted prospectively was tested in an independent validation cohort made up of under 20 hyperthyroidism patients plus 17 patients who later progressed to ophthalmopathy. The roughly 100 discovery patients were randomly split 7:3 into training and test sets. In addition, the study compared T-cell repertoires in thyroid tissue and in blood from over 5 Graves' hyperthyroidism patients. After sampling, hyperthyroidism patients received methimazole starting at 30 mg daily, and ophthalmopathy patients received high-dose intravenous methylprednisolone. TCR Vbeta CDR3 sequencing of 140 or so peripheral blood samples (43 ophthalmopathy, 75 or so hyperthyroidism and 17 progressor patients) is reported in the paper. Study-wide findings and limitations: Sample size was not statistically predetermined, and blinding of investigators to group allocation was not performed. In validation, progression to ophthalmopathy was predicted by the model with 65% to 71% sensitivity and 72% to 85% specificity, a median of approximately 6.5 months before onset. In cross-validation, a model built on a 13 V-J signature told ophthalmopathy apart from stable hyperthyroidism with 87.88% sensitivity and about 81% specificity, and in testing the same model reached 80%/75%. Blood samples also contained most of the expanded thyroid clonotypes (frequency above 0.001), which suggests that blood repertoires may reflect thyroid immune responses.

The TCR beta CDR3 regions were amplified from RNA transcripts. A first-round RT-PCR of the TCR CDR3 used the HTBI primer set with the Qiagen OneStep RT-PCR kit. The libraries were constructed in a second round of multiplex PCR and then size-selected and purified. Paired-end sequencing of the libraries was performed with 100 bp reads on an Illumina HiSeq2000. Per the source publication's procedure: Raw data were processed with SOAPnuke, discarding reads with adapters, uncalled bases, mean Phred below 15, or no exact constant-primer or identifier match. High-quality paired reads were merged using COPE v1.2.5, and each unique nucleotide sequence was defined as a clonotype. MiTCR v1.1 was used to align the clonotypes against IMGT TRBV, TRBD and TRBJ reference segments. The analysis was restricted to V-J combinations with a frequency above 0.0001, which together covered around 99% of the repertoires. The TCS score was defined as the ratio of F50 (clonal expansion) to E x V (chaos), calculated using BLOSUM62-based TCRdist between CDR3 peptides within each V-J. Welch's t-statistics and random forest reduced roughly 530 V-J features to 13, which were used in a naive Bayes classifier (R e1071). TCRdb reprocessed the public reads (quality trimming at Q25 with fastp, clone calling with MiXCR) and kept in-frame beta chains. CDR3 protein duplicates are merged, each entry listing the most common genes and DNA. The V and J calls were determined by TCRdb, not by the authors. This sample is represented by about 580,000 distinct CDR3 sequences; over 11% of them were singletons. Roughly 5.5% of the sample lies in the top ten.

The source of this sequence is a woman aged 30 to 39 with Graves' hyperthyroidism that later progressed to Graves' ophthalmopathy. Rearrangement joined TRBV7-9 to TRBJ2-7; 11 bases in between match TRBD2. Material: blood. The CDR3 region has the sequence CASSSPGLAAYEQYF. The bases are TGTGCCAGCAGCTCCCCGGGACTAGCGGCCTACGAGCAGTACTTC.